The 32 T cell receptor beta chains below come from one sample, sequenced in a study of radiation and T cells in renal cell carcinoma (dated by TCRdb to 2018 to 2020). Library construction relied on the immunoSEQ multiplex PCR assay. TCRdb holds this immuneACCESS table with in-frame rearrangements only. Some clones are missing; in checked studies, unresolved V genes explain under half, and the rest has no known cause. The sample table records approximately 18,000 clones; about 60% of these occur just once. The leading ten clones occupy approximately 12% of the sample. Explained via the paper, the time point label denotes: tumor resected at nephrectomy. The sample's treatment or condition label, in plain terms: 15 Gy SBRT to primary tumor, nephrectomy 4 weeks later. The material was tumor tissue, obtained from a patient whose treatment included radiotherapy and nephrectomy. The receptor source for this set is a woman in her 70s with renal cell carcinoma.

This clone showed up just a few times. The chain recombines TRBV6-4 with TRBJ2-3; TRBD2 might be the D (7 bases). The CDR3 contains 14 residues. With 2 bases removed from V and 2 bases from J, the gap between germline ends came to 8 bases. CDR1 is MRHNA and CDR2 is SNTAGT in the germline V gene. The CDR3 DNA sequence: TGTGCCAGCAGTGACGGGGGGGCCACAGATACGCAGTATTTT. Residues: CASSDGGATDTQYF.

The rearrangement joins TRBV5-1 to TRBJ1-6; D may be TRBD1 (6 bases). Germline lookup yields CDR1 SGHRS and CDR2 YFSETQ. This CDR3 spans 14 amino acids. The ends were cut back, 0 bases at V and 8 bases at J, with 9 bases in the middle. CDR3 loop: CASSLDRVDSPLHF. CDR3 bases: TGCGCCAGCAGCTTGGACAGGGTGGATTCACCCCTCCACTTT.

This clone was counted only a few times. The chain combines TRBV30 with TRBJ2-2; D is perhaps TRBD2 (7 bases). V lost 8 bases to trimming and J lost 2 bases, with 15 bases between them. The CDR3 sequence is 14 residues long. Germline V gene data show CDR1 as GTSNPN and CDR2 as SVGIG (reference sequence). This chain's CDR3 is CARGGSFNTGELFF. DNA for the CDR3: TGTGCCAGGGGGGGATCATTCAACACCGGGGAGCTGTTTTTT.

The V call is TRBV27, the J call TRBJ2-3, with D maybe TRBD1 (6 bases). Trimming cost V 6 bases and J 1 base, with 8 bases left between them. CDR3 length: 13 amino acids. Germline loops: CDR1 MNHEY, CDR2 SMNVEV (reference sequence). CDR3 sequence (DNA): TGTGCCAGCAGGCGGACAGGCACAGATACGCAGTATTTT. Its translation: CASRRTGTDTQYF.

The CDR3 region is CASSLGAGVGYGYTF. CDR3 nucleotides: TGTGCCAGCAGCTTAGGGGCAGGGGTGGGCTATGGCTACACCTTC. The J gene is TRBJ1-2, the V gene TRBV11-2; tentatively, D is TRBD1 (6 bases). The CDR3 is made up of 15 amino acids. The germline V and J ends were trimmed by 1 base and 4 bases, with 13 bases remaining between them. Germline CDR1 reads SGHAT; CDR2 reads FQNNGV.

This chain connects TRBV19 to TRBJ1-4; D is unclear. V was shortened by 3 bases and J by 3 bases, with 5 bases between the two germline ends. In germline, CDR1 is LNHDA, CDR2 SQIVND (reference sequence). The CDR3 length is 13 residues. The CDR3 nucleotides read TGTGCCAGTAGTATTTCAGCTAATGAAAAACTGTTTTTT. Translated: CASSISANEKLFF.

The chain joins TRBV13 to TRBJ2-1; 10 bases agree with TRBD2. Germline CDR1 is PRHDT and CDR2 is FYEKMQ (reference sequence). The junction had 8 bases not matched to a gene; V was cut back by 6 bases and J by 6 bases. CDR3 length equals 15 residues. The CDR3 loop is CASRQRGGLSNEQFF. CDR3 DNA sequence: TGTGCCAGCAGACAGCGGGGGGGCCTGTCCAATGAGCAGTTCTTC.

This clone was seen a few times. This chain uses TRBV5-4 with TRBJ1-1; 7 bases fit TRBD1. The CDR3 is 15 residues long. Germline CDR1 reads SGHNT; CDR2 reads YYREEE (reference sequence). V gave up 3 bases and J gave up 7 bases; unmatched junction bases: 12. The CDR3 region has the DNA TGTGCCAGCAGCTACCAGGACAGGCCACTTCATGAAGCTTTCTTT. Its protein is CASSYQDRPLHEAFF.

This chain joins TRBV18 and TRBJ2-3; the D is unclear. CDR3 length: 13 amino acids. The V gene's germline CDR1 is KGHSH and CDR2 LQKENI. V was cut by 0 bases and J by 1 base, with 2 bases left in between. The CDR3 loop reads CASSPPGTDTQYF. In DNA form, the CDR3 reads TGTGCCAGCTCACCACCGGGCACAGATACGCAGTATTTT.

The CDR3 region has the DNA TGTGCCAGCAGTGAGGGGGGTGTTCCCTACGAGCAGTACTTC. Translation gives CASSEGGVPYEQYF. The rearrangement uses TRBV2 and TRBJ2-7, with a weak D call TRBD2 (6 bases). From germline, CDR1 is SNHLY and CDR2 FYNNEI. Trimming removed 3 bases from V and 2 bases from J, with 11 bases in between. The CDR3 loop spans 14 amino acids.

This clone qualifies as medium-sized (0.01 to 0.1%). This chain uses TRBV27 with TRBJ1-5; D might be TRBD1 (6 bases). V lost 6 bases to trimming and J lost 8 bases, with 17 bases between them. Germline V CDR1 and CDR2: MNHEY, SMNVEV (reference sequence). The length of the CDR3 is 14 residues. CDR3 residues: CASSFNGGREPQHF. CDR3 coding DNA: TGTGCCAGCAGCTTTAACGGGGGGCGCGAGCCCCAGCATTTT.

The genes are TRBV6-1 and TRBJ2-5, with TRBD2 matching over 12 bases. After removal of 3 bases from V and 3 bases from J, the junction contained 5 bases not matched to a gene. The CDR3 consists of 16 residues. Germline CDR1 and CDR2: MNHNS and SASEGT. In DNA form, the CDR3 reads TGTGCCAGCAGTGAGAGGACTAGCGGGATGAAAGAGACCCAGTACTTC. It translates to CASSERTSGMKETQYF.

The rearrangement uses TRBV11-2 and TRBJ1-1, with D perhaps matching TRBD1 (5 bases). The CDR3 length is 15 residues. V lost 1 base and J 0 bases, leaving 9 bases between the germline ends. The germline V gene has CDR1 SGHAT and CDR2 FQNNGV. The CDR3 region has the DNA TGTGCCAGCAGCTTAGGGGACCGTATGAACACTGAAGCTTTCTTT. This encodes CASSLGDRMNTEAFF.

The chain combines TRBV5-5 with TRBJ1-6; TRBD1 matches 9 bases. The J segment lost 6 bases and the V segment lost 4 bases, leaving 8 bases of the junction unmatched. Looked up from germline, CDR1 is SGHKS and CDR2 is YYEKEE (reference sequence). The length of the CDR3 is 16 residues. The DNA of the CDR3 is TGTGCCAGCAGCCCGGGGACAGGGAAGCTTAATTCACCCCTCCACTTT. This sequence encodes CASSPGTGKLNSPLHF.

The rearrangement joins TRBV19 to TRBJ2-7; 7 bases agree with TRBD2. The germline CDR1 and CDR2 sequences are LNHDA and SQIVND (reference sequence). The CDR3 runs 14 residues. Losses at the gene ends were 3 bases for V and 1 base for J; bases not matched to a gene: 3. The CDR3 sequence is CASSIRAGSYEQYF. The CDR3 DNA reads TGTGCCAGTAGTATCAGAGCGGGATCCTACGAGCAGTACTTC. The full variable domain, in which reference TRBV19 and TRBJ2-7 provide the parts outside the CDR3, is DGGITQSPKYLFRKEGQNVTLSCEQNLNHDAMYWYRQDPGQGLRLIYYSQIVNDFQKGDIAEGYSVSREKKESFPLTVTSAQKNPTAFYLCASSIRAGSYEQYFGPGTRLTVT.

In its sample, this clone was seen a few times. The rearrangement joins TRBV6-5 to TRBJ1-6, with D maybe TRBD1 (5 bases). The CDR3 consists of 14 residues. V was cut by 4 bases and J by 4 bases, with 8 bases left in between. Germline values: CDR1 MNHEY, CDR2 SVGAGI. The CDR3 nucleotides are TGTGCCAGCAGTTTCCAGGGATATAATTCACCCCTCCACTTT. Translation gives CASSFQGYNSPLHF.

A single count supports this clone. This chain uses TRBV29-1 with TRBJ1-1; D is uncertain. The V gene lost 7 bases and the J gene lost 7 bases, with 22 bases spanning the gap. In germline, CDR1 is SQVTM, CDR2 ANQGSEA. The CDR3 is made up of 14 amino acids. CDR3 coding DNA: TGCAGCGCTCTATACAAACAGCAGAGCGGTGAAGCTTTCTTT. It translates to CSALYKQQSGEAFF.

In its sample, this clone was seen once. The chain is built from TRBV4-2 and TRBJ2-1, with 10 bases matching TRBD2. Germline CDR1 LGHNA, CDR2 YNFKEQ. CDR3 length: 16 amino acids. Trimming cost V 0 bases and J 4 bases; bases outside gene matches: 3. Written as DNA, the CDR3 is TGTGCCAGCAGCCAAGAAACACTAGCGGGGTACAATGAGCAGTTCTTC. This codes for CASSQETLAGYNEQFF.

The table lists this clone with a count of one. The junction and the germline gene differ at one end; a read error may be behind it. The sample carries other DNA sequences with the same CDR3. This chain uses TRBV11-2 with TRBJ2-1, with 9 bases matching TRBD2. Germline V gene lookup returns CDR1 SGHAT and CDR2 FQNNGV. The CDR3 totals 15 residues. This CDR3 is CASSLGGGAGNEQFF. The CDR3 coding sequence is TGTGCCAGCAGCTTAGGCGGGGGGGCCGGCAATGAACAGTTCTTC.

The rearrangement links TRBV10-3 to TRBJ1-1; no firm D call. CDR3 length: 17 residues. The germline gives CDR1 ENHRY, CDR2 SYGVKD. Trimming pared 5 bases from V and 3 bases from J, leaving 22 bases between. The CDR3 protein is CAISQRQRSLGHTEAFF. The CDR3 DNA reads as TGTGCCATCAGTCAAAGACAAAGGTCTCTCGGTCACACTGAAGCTTTCTTT.

This clone was observed a handful of times. The rearrangement uses TRBV12-5 and TRBJ2-7, with D perhaps matching TRBD2 (5 bases). The CDR3 has 12 amino acids. The germline gives CDR1 LGHNT, CDR2 FRNRAP. The V end was cut by 4 bases, the J end by 4 bases, with 8 bases between. Written as DNA, the CDR3 is TGTGCTAGTGGTTACGGGGTGTACGAGCAGTACTTC. As protein: CASGYGVYEQYF.

This chain links TRBV28 with TRBJ1-6, with 9 bases that match TRBD1. Germline V gene lookup returns CDR1 MDHEN and CDR2 SYDVKM. The CDR3 loop spans 18 amino acids. Trimming took 6 bases from V and 7 from J; bases not matched to a gene: 16. CDR3 nucleotide sequence: TGTGCCAGCAGCTTTAGCCGATCGGGACAGGGAAGGAATTCACCCCTCCACTTT. This encodes CASSFSRSGQGRNSPLHF.

CDR3 sequence reads: CASSLAGGADTQYF. CDR3 sequence (DNA): TGTGCCAGCAGCTTAGCGGGGGGGGCAGATACGCAGTATTTT. J is TRBJ2-3 and V is TRBV7-2; 7 bases are shared with TRBD2. With 0 bases clipped from V and 4 bases from J, the junction kept 1 base outside the gene matches. The V gene's germline CDR1 is SGHTA and CDR2 FQGNSA. The CDR3 has 14 residues.

This chain uses TRBV28 with TRBJ1-6; D remains ambiguous. The V gene's germline CDR1 is MDHEN and CDR2 SYDVKM. CDR3 length: 17 residues. Trimming cost V 3 bases and J 7 bases, with 19 bases left between them. CDR3 in DNA: TGTGCCAGCAGTTTCCCCCCAGAAAGGACCGGAAATTCACCCCTCCACTTT. It yields the protein CASSFPPERTGNSPLHF.

The gene calls are TRBV30 and TRBJ2-7, with 9 positions matching TRBD1. V gave up 5 bases and J gave up 9 bases; unmatched junction bases: 14. CDR3 length: 14 residues. Germline V CDR1 and CDR2: GTSNPN, SVGIG (reference sequence). The CDR3 DNA reads TGTGCCTGGGCCCAACAGGGGGCGCAGTCTACGCAGTACTTC. Translating it yields CAWAQQGAQSTQYF. Together with reference TRBV30 and TRBJ2-7, the CDR3 gives the full variable domain: SQTIHQWPATLVQPVGSPLSLECTVEGTSNPNLYWYRQAAGRGLQLLFYSVGIGQISSEVPQNLSASRPQDRQFILSSKKLLLSDSGFYLCAWAQQGAQSTQYFGPGTRLTVT.

This chain joins TRBV12-2 and TRBJ2-1; the table's D call, TRBD2, has no DNA check behind it. TRBV12-2 is labeled a pseudogene. The CDR3 totals 16 residues. The CDR3 loop reads CASRLVGGSHYNEQFF. The DNA of the CDR3 is TGTGCAAGTCGCTTAGTTGGGGGGTCGCATTACAATGAGCAGTTCTTC.

This clone was observed a handful of times. The rearrangement uses TRBV30 and TRBJ2-2; the D gene is possibly TRBD1 (5 bases). This CDR3 is 12 amino acids long. The V end lost 8 bases, the J end lost 7 bases, and 14 bases lay between the germline ends. Germline-derived CDR1 and CDR2 are GTSNPN and SVGIG (reference sequence). CDR3 in DNA: TGTGCCGCCCAGGGTAGGCTCGGGGAGCTGTTTTTT. As protein: CAAQGRLGELFF.

This clone was counted between two and nine times. V usage is TRBV30 and J usage is TRBJ2-2; D uncertain. Germline CDR1 GTSNPN, CDR2 SVGIG (reference sequence). The CDR3 is 11 amino acids. Trimming took 1 base from V and 5 from J, leaving 2 bases between them. The CDR3 DNA sequence: TGTGCCTGGAGTGCTACCGGGGAGCTGTTTTTT. This translates into CAWSATGELFF. Filled out from reference TRBV30 and TRBJ2-2, the complete variable domain reads SQTIHQWPATLVQPVGSPLSLECTVEGTSNPNLYWYRQAAGRGLQLLFYSVGIGQISSEVPQNLSASRPQDRQFILSSKKLLLSDSGFYLCAWSATGELFFGEGSRLTVL.

The chain couples TRBV10-3 to TRBJ2-1; no clear D gene. Trimming cost V 0 bases and J 8 bases, with 11 bases left between them. The CDR3 totals 14 residues. Per the germline V gene, CDR1 is ENHRY and CDR2 is SYGVKD. In DNA, the CDR3 is TGTGCCATCAGTGAGTCGATTCAATGGTATGAGCAGTTCTTC. It is translated as CAISESIQWYEQFF.

This clone has just a few counts. This chain connects TRBV19 to TRBJ2-2; D gene unclear. This CDR3 region has 14 residues. V was cut by 6 bases and J by 4 bases, with 12 bases left in between. Germline lookup yields CDR1 LNHDA and CDR2 SQIVND (reference sequence). CDR3 DNA sequence: TGTGCCAGTAGCGTTCTCGCGTCCACCGGGGAGCTGTTTTTT. Its protein product is CASSVLASTGELFF. The full variable domain, rest sourced from reference TRBV19 and TRBJ2-2, is DGGITQSPKYLFRKEGQNVTLSCEQNLNHDAMYWYRQDPGQGLRLIYYSQIVNDFQKGDIAEGYSVSREKKESFPLTVTSAQKNPTAFYLCASSVLASTGELFFGEGSRLTVL.

The genes are TRBV6-1 and TRBJ2-5; TRBD1 matches 7 bases. With V trimmed by 4 bases and J by 2 bases, 16 bases remained unmatched. The CDR3 covers 18 residues. Germline values: CDR1 MNHNS, CDR2 SASEGT. The CDR3 DNA sequence: TGTGCCAGCAGTGCTATTACCAGACCCCGGGACAGTCAAGAGACCCAGTACTTC. It encodes CASSAITRPRDSQETQYF.

This chain joins TRBV4-3 and TRBJ1-6, with D uncertain. The CDR3 extends over 13 amino acids. The germline V gene has CDR1 LGHNA and CDR2 YSLEER. The V end was cut by 4 bases, the J end by 7 bases, with 8 bases between. Written as DNA, the CDR3 is TGCGCCAGCAGCCTCGGACGGAATTCACCCCTCCACTTT. It yields the protein CASSLGRNSPLHF.